This T cell receptor (beta chain) is from a study of T cell repertoires in cytomegalovirus infection. Study background: Indicated by public TCR beta signatures were CMV infection and matching HLA type. Findings of the study overall: There were HLA-C-restricted CMV-specific TCR beta clonotypes dominating the ex vivo response.

Germline V gene data show CDR1 as SGHDN and CDR2 as FVKESK. V was pared by 3 bases and J by 4 bases, with 7 bases between. The CDR3 is 14 residues long. Each CDR3 protein gets one entry after TCRdb re-called the reads with MiXCR. The table shows 830,000 or so distinct CDR3 sequences, with around a third occurring only once. Comments on this clonotype: Its antigen is undetermined.

The receptor comes from a human donor in good health (CMV status not recorded). Some clones in this sample may be carry-over from other donors' samples. Sequenced here: cultured CD8+ T cells from PBMCs, sampled from culture after CMV antigen stimulation. The V and J genes are TRBV14 and TRBJ2-6; D not resolved. The DNA of the CDR3 is TGTGCCAGCAGCCATCAGTCAGGGGCCAACGTCCTGACTTTC. It specifies CASSHQSGANVLTF.